This T cell receptor beta chain appears in the sequencing data of a study of T cell responses to AZD1222 COVID-19 vaccine. Study-wide results and limits: Baseline serostatus was positive in only a handful of AZD1222 recipients. In all cases, repertoires were sampled only after the peak T cell response. Mapped onto spike, vaccine-associated CD4 TCRs spanned it and were dominant at 160-218 and 743-854. Vaccination with two AZD1222 doses was followed by a rise in Spike-specific TCR breadth and depth.

With regard to this clone: Its matching antigen is unknown.

The data were produced by immunoSEQ multiplex PCR, yet TCRdb's version contains in-frame clones alone and is incomplete. The repertoire holds 90,000 to 100,000 clones, with 75% to 90% as singletons. Germline assignment: CDR1 KGHSH and CDR2 LQKENI. The CDR3 has 14 residues. The J segment lost 8 bases and the V segment lost 3 bases, leaving 6 bases of the junction unmatched. The sequenced sample was peripheral blood, obtained 28 days after the second AZD1222 dose. The sequence derives from an adult who received the AZD1222 COVID-19 vaccine. The rearrangement joins TRBV18 to TRBJ2-1; 8 bases agree with TRBD1. CDR3 region: CASSPGQVQDEQFF. For the CDR3, the DNA is TGTGCCAGCTCACCGGGACAGGTTCAGGATGAGCAGTTCTTC.